The 28 T cell receptor beta chains in this list originate from one sample, sequenced in a study of T cells after yellow fever vaccination. TCRdb ran MiXCR on the 5' RACE reads and lists one entry per CDR3 protein. The table shows roughly 400,000 distinct CDR3 sequences, with approximately 19% occurring only once. The starting material was PBMCs, obtained before the yellow fever booster vaccination. The receptor source for this set is a man aged 18 to 29 who received the YFV17D yellow fever vaccine.

V and J are TRBV7-2 and TRBJ2-4; D ambiguous. Germline V CDR1 and CDR2: SGHTA, FQGNSA. This CDR3 has 13 residues. With 9 bases removed from V and 3 bases from J, the gap between germline ends came to 12 bases. The CDR3 region is CASEETFKNIQYF. CDR3 bases: TGTGCCAGTGAGGAAACCTTCAAAAACATTCAGTACTTC. The full variable domain, its missing parts supplied by reference TRBV7-2 and TRBJ2-4, is GAGVSQSPSNKVTEKGKDVELRCDPISGHTALYWYRQSLGQGLEFLIYFQGNSAPDKSGLPSDRFSAERTGGSVSTLTIQRTQQEDSAVYLCASEETFKNIQYFGAGTRLSVL.

This clonotype appeared a few times. The chain recombines TRBV19 with TRBJ2-5; 7 bases are shared with TRBD2. CDR1 LNHDA and CDR2 SQIVND come from the germline V gene (reference sequence). V shed 8 bases and J 10 bases; nucleotides not matched to a gene: 13. There are 13 residues in the CDR3. DNA for the CDR3: TGTGCCAGTCGTCCTGGGGGGGTCCGGGTCCAGTACTTC. It is translated as CASRPGGVRVQYF.

This clonotype has only a few counts. The chain joins TRBV24-1 to TRBJ2-7; 7 bases align to TRBD1. This CDR3 region has 15 residues. Germline V gene data show CDR1 as KGHDR and CDR2 as SFDVKD. The DNA of the CDR3 is TGTGTCTCATCGGCGACCCCGGGACAGATCTACGAGCAGTACGTC. This gives the protein CVSSATPGQIYEQYV.

The chain recombines TRBV20-1 with TRBJ2-3; TRBD2 matches 10 bases. V lost 5 bases and J lost 4; bases outside the gene matches: 12. This CDR3 is 16 amino acids long. Per the germline V gene, CDR1 is DFQATT and CDR2 is SNEGSKA (reference sequence). CDR3 sequence reads: CSAYPPSSGGSDTQYF. CDR3 DNA: TGCAGTGCTTACCCTCCCTCTAGCGGGGGCTCAGATACGCAGTATTTT.

This chain joins TRBV5-1 and TRBJ2-1; 9 nucleotides agree with TRBD2. The junction had 16 bases not matched to a gene; V was cut back by 1 base and J by 5 bases. Germline CDR1 reads SGHRS; CDR2 reads YFSETQ. The CDR3 is 19 residues long. Written as DNA, the CDR3 is TGCGCCAGCAGCTTGAGGTTTATCGATACAGCGGGGGGAAACAATGAGCAGTTCTTC. Translated, it gives CASSLRFIDTAGGNNEQFF.

The V and J genes are TRBV5-1 and TRBJ1-2, with D uncertain. Deletions cut 0 bases from V and 4 bases from J, with 7 bases between. Germline loops: CDR1 SGHRS, CDR2 YFSETQ. This CDR3 spans 13 amino acids. The CDR3 here is CASSLDRPYGYTF. The CDR3 DNA sequence: TGCGCCAGCAGCTTGGACCGACCCTATGGCTACACCTTC.

This clonotype has only a few counts. J is TRBJ2-1 and V is TRBV5-1; D is ambiguous. V was trimmed by 0 bases and J by 1 base, leaving 8 bases between them. Germline V CDR1 and CDR2: SGHRS, YFSETQ. This CDR3 has 15 residues. The CDR3 DNA is TGCGCCAGCAGCTTGGGAGCCACGTCCTACAATGAGCAGTTCTTC. This gives the protein CASSLGATSYNEQFF. The full variable domain, with the rest looked up from reference TRBV5-1 and TRBJ2-1, is KAGVTQTPRYLIKTRGQQVTLSCSPISGHRSVSWYQQTPGQGLQFLFEYFSETQRNKGNFPGRFSGRQFSNSRSEMNVSTLELGDSALYLCASSLGATSYNEQFFGPGTRLTVL.

V is TRBV15 and J is TRBJ1-1, with D uncertain. CDR3 length: 13 amino acids. Deletions cut 1 base from V and 3 bases from J, with 6 bases between. CDR1 is LNHNV and CDR2 is YYDKDF in the germline V gene (reference sequence). This chain's CDR3 is CATSRVADTEAFF. The CDR3 region has the DNA TGTGCCACCAGCAGAGTTGCAGACACTGAAGCTTTCTTT.

This chain links TRBV5-1 with TRBJ2-1; 7 nucleotides line up with TRBD2. With 4 bases clipped from V and 5 bases from J, the junction kept 21 bases outside the gene matches. This CDR3 spans 19 amino acids. The germline V gene has CDR1 SGHRS and CDR2 YFSETQ. CDR3 region: CASSNTLAGVIGGNNEQFF. CDR3 DNA: TGCGCCAGCAGCAATACTCTAGCTGGGGTGATCGGGGGGAACAATGAGCAGTTCTTC.

The sample holds a few counts of this clonotype. The rearrangement links TRBV6-5 to TRBJ1-5; the D is unclear. The CDR3 length is 15 residues. From germline, CDR1 is MNHEY and CDR2 SVGAGI. V shed 0 bases and J shed 4 bases, with 10 bases lying between them. Here the CDR3 DNA reads TGTGCCAGCAGTTACTCGAAGGGCTTTAATCAGCCCCAGCATTTT. Its translation is CASSYSKGFNQPQHF.

This clonotype appeared many times. The chain joins TRBV24-1 to TRBJ2-1, with D possibly TRBD1 on 6 matching bases. CDR3 length equals 15 residues. CDR1 and CDR2 from the germline V gene are KGHDR and SFDVKD. V lost 3 bases and J 5 bases, leaving 13 bases between the germline ends. The CDR3 region is CATSDPGVSNNEQFF. CDR3 nucleotides: TGTGCCACCAGTGATCCAGGGGTGTCGAACAATGAGCAGTTCTTC.

This clonotype was counted a few times. This chain uses TRBV9 with TRBJ2-5; D is uncertain. This CDR3 is 16 amino acids long. CDR1 is SGDLS and CDR2 is YYNGEE in the germline V gene. Trimming removed 1 base from V and 1 base from J, with 14 bases in between. The CDR3: CASSVRAMRFQETQYF. The CDR3 DNA reads TGTGCCAGCAGCGTAAGGGCTATGAGATTCCAAGAGACCCAGTACTTC.

The sample holds a few counts of this clonotype. The chain couples TRBV10-3 to TRBJ2-5; 10 bases are a match to TRBD1. Germline assignment: CDR1 ENHRY and CDR2 SYGVKD. This CDR3 region has 16 residues. Losses at the gene ends were 2 bases for V and 5 bases for J; bases not matched to a gene: 8. The CDR3 coding sequence is TGTGCCATCAGTGAGCGGGGGACAGGGGAAACGGAGACCCAGTACTTC. This sequence encodes CAISERGTGETETQYF.

There are a few counts of this clonotype. V gene TRBV7-3 combines with J gene TRBJ2-1; 10 bases line up with TRBD2. Germline trimming cut 4 bases from V and 6 bases from J; bases unmatched to any gene: 6. The CDR3 extends over 15 amino acids. From germline, CDR1 is SGHTA and CDR2 FQGTGA. CDR3 coding DNA: TGTGCCAGCAGCTCGAGCGGGGGGGCCTCCAATGAGCAGTTCTTC. This codes for CASSSSGGASNEQFF. The full variable domain, rest sourced from reference TRBV7-3 and TRBJ2-1, is GAGVSQTPSNKVTEKGKYVELRCDPISGHTALYWYRQSLGQGPEFLIYFQGTGAADDSGLPNDRFFAVRPEGSVSTLKIQRTERGDSAVYLCASSSSGGASNEQFFGPGTRLTVL.

This clonotype was recorded a few times. This rearrangement joins TRBV6-5 to TRBJ2-1, with 10 bases matching TRBD1. There are 16 residues in the CDR3. V was clipped by 5 bases and J by 4 bases; unmatched bases: 8. The germline V gene has CDR1 MNHEY and CDR2 SVGAGI. The CDR3 sequence: CASSGDRDRGYNEQFF. The CDR3 DNA reads as TGTGCCAGCAGTGGTGACCGGGACAGGGGATACAATGAGCAGTTCTTC.

The gene calls are TRBV6-2 or TRBV6-3 and TRBJ1-1; D is undetermined. The germline CDR1 and CDR2 sequences are MNHEY and SVGEGT. Deletions cut 4 bases from V and 2 bases from J, with 14 bases between. The CDR3 runs 15 residues. The CDR3 is CASSSEAKFNTEAFF. Here the CDR3 DNA reads TGTGCCAGCAGTTCCGAGGCGAAGTTCAACACTGAAGCTTTCTTT.

The chain joins TRBV7-3 to TRBJ2-3, with TRBD2 identical over 10 bases. CDR3 size: 17 residues. Germline V gene lookup returns CDR1 SGHTA and CDR2 FQGTGA. The J segment lost 4 bases and the V segment lost 2 bases, leaving 9 bases of the junction unmatched. CDR3 bases: TGTGCCAGCAGCTTATGGGCTAGCGGGGGAAACCCAGATACGCAGTATTTT. The encoded protein is CASSLWASGGNPDTQYF.

The chain combines TRBV3-1 with TRBJ2-2; maybe TRBD2 (6 bases). Between the trimmed V and J ends, which lost 1 base and 3 bases, there was a span of 9 bases. The CDR3 is 15 amino acids. Germline V gene lookup returns CDR1 LGHDT and CDR2 YNNKEL (reference sequence). The CDR3 reads CASSQAGVDTGELFF. The CDR3 region has the DNA TGTGCCAGCAGCCAAGCGGGGGTAGACACCGGGGAGCTGTTTTTT.

A few counts support this clonotype. This CDR3 is CASSQVAGRETQYF. The CDR3 DNA follows: TGTGCCAGCAGCCAGGTAGCGGGGCGGGAGACCCAGTACTTC. The chain employs TRBV7-3 and TRBJ2-5; 8 bases line up with TRBD2. CDR1 is SGHTA, CDR2 FQGTGA, per germline. V gave up 5 bases and J gave up 5 bases; unmatched junction bases: 7. CDR3 length: 14 amino acids.

The J gene is TRBJ2-5, the V gene TRBV7-2, with D possibly being TRBD2 (6 bases). This CDR3 has 12 amino acids. V lost 8 bases to trimming and J lost 2 bases, with 9 bases between them. Germline CDR1 is SGHTA and CDR2 is FQGNSA. The CDR3 loop is CASGGWQETQYF. CDR3 nucleotides: TGTGCCAGCGGGGGGTGGCAAGAGACCCAGTACTTC.

In this sample, this clonotype turned up a few times. V usage is TRBV6-5 and J usage is TRBJ2-2; TRBD1 might be the D (6 bases). The ends were cut back, 6 bases at V and 7 bases at J, with 9 bases in the middle. CDR1 is MNHEY and CDR2 is SVGAGI in the germline V gene. The CDR3 is 12 amino acids. The CDR3, as DNA: TGTGCCAGCAGCCAGGGGCACGGGGAGCTGTTTTTT. It translates to CASSQGHGELFF.

The rearrangement links TRBV7-6 to TRBJ1-2; D remains unclear. The V end lost 0 bases, the J end lost 9 bases, and 8 bases lay between the germline ends. CDR3 length: 12 amino acids. CDR1 is SGHVS, CDR2 FNYEAQ, per germline. The CDR3 protein is CASSLAGMRYTF. DNA of the CDR3: TGTGCCAGCAGCTTAGCCGGGATGCGCTACACCTTC.

The V gene is TRBV29-1, the J gene TRBJ2-2; maybe TRBD2 (5 bases). Germline values: CDR1 SQVTM, CDR2 ANQGSEA. CDR3 length: 15 residues. Trimming stripped 5 bases from V and 4 bases from J, with 17 bases between. Here the CDR3 DNA reads TGCAGCGTTTCCAACTCGGACTTTCGCACCGGGGAGCTGTTTTTT. This gives the protein CSVSNSDFRTGELFF.

This clonotype was detected only a few times. V is TRBV9 and J is TRBJ1-1, with a tentative D call TRBD1 (5 bases). Germline CDR1 and CDR2: SGDLS and YYNGEE. The CDR3 covers 15 residues. Between the trimmed V and J ends, which lost 0 bases and 2 bases, there was a span of 11 bases. CDR3 region: CASSVGSGLNTEAFF. The CDR3 DNA is TGTGCCAGCAGCGTAGGATCAGGGCTAAACACTGAAGCTTTCTTT.

This chain links TRBV18 with TRBJ2-2, with D unresolved. V lost 0 bases to trimming and J lost 7 bases, with 9 bases between them. Germline CDR1 is KGHSH and CDR2 is LQKENI. The CDR3 loop spans 14 amino acids. The CDR3 bases are TGTGCCAGCTCACCACCGGCAATGATCGGGGAGCTGTTTTTT. Amino acids: CASSPPAMIGELFF.

This clonotype was found once. The gene calls are TRBV29-1 and TRBJ2-3; the D is unclear. Trimming took off 5 bases at V and 1 base at J, with 7 bases between the two ends. There are 12 residues in the CDR3. CDR1 is SQVTM, CDR2 ANQGSEA, per germline. The CDR3 region has the DNA TGCAGCGTTAATCCGCGCACAGATACGCAGTATTTT. Its translation: CSVNPRTDTQYF.

This chain joins TRBV5-1 and TRBJ2-1, with D perhaps TRBD2 (6 bases). The CDR3 totals 16 residues. Germline V lookup: CDR1 SGHRS, CDR2 YFSETQ. Trimming took 4 bases from V and 6 from J, leaving 20 bases between them. The CDR3 region has the DNA TGCGCCAGCAGCCGACCGGGAGCGGTGGCGGGCAATGAGCAGTTCTTC. It encodes CASSRPGAVAGNEQFF.

The chain joins TRBV20-1 to TRBJ2-4; D unclear. Germline V gene data show CDR1 as DFQATT and CDR2 as SNEGSKA (reference sequence). Trimming removed 3 bases from V and 0 bases from J, with 6 bases in between. The CDR3 length is 13 residues. The CDR3 spells CSASLLAKNIQYF. The DNA of the CDR3 is TGCAGTGCTAGCCTACTAGCCAAAAACATTCAGTACTTC.